The sequence of this T cell receptor beta chain was determined in a study of cytomegalovirus exposure and HLA in healthy donors. The CDR3 totals 15 residues. With 0 bases removed from V and 2 bases from J, the gap between germline ends came to 8 bases. Germline V gives CDR1 SGHDT, CDR2 YYEEEE. Amplification used 60 Vbeta primers and 13 Jbeta primers. The data were produced by immunoSEQ multiplex PCR, yet TCRdb's version contains in-frame clones alone and is incomplete. Seen here are 150,000 to 200,000 clones, more than 60% observed once, and the top ten hold approximately 6.8%. Material for sequencing was PBMCs. This receptor was taken from a woman aged 40 to 50 in good health and CMV-seropositive. The chain combines TRBV5-6 with TRBJ2-2, with a weak D call TRBD2 (6 bases). CDR3: CASSLVGGNTGELFF. The CDR3 DNA sequence: TGTGCCAGCAGCTTGGTCGGGGGTAACACCGGGGAGCTGTTTTTT.